The 2 T cell receptor beta chains given below trace back to one sample, sequenced in a study of T cells expressing NK-cell markers. Reprocessing the 5' RACE reads, TCRdb reports a single entry for every CDR3 protein and omits DNA. The table for this sample gives a few hundred thousand distinct CDR3 sequences. Sequenced: blood T cells: a sorted CD56 or NKG2C T cell subset, CD4+ or CD8+ T cells, or bulk PBMC T cells (not recorded which). Receptor source: a man younger than 35 in good health.

The rearrangement uses TRBV7-2 and TRBJ2-1. In germline, CDR1 is SGHTA, CDR2 FQGNSA. CDR3 size: 12 residues. CDR3 protein: CASSLELGEQFF.

The chain uses TRBV25-1 and TRBJ2-7. CDR3 length: 14 amino acids. CDR1 is MGHDK, CDR2 SYGVNS, per germline. The CDR3 reads CASSELGVRDEQYF.